The 28 T cell receptor beta chains below come from one sample, sequenced in a study of blood T cell repertoires in COVID-19 (dated by TCRdb to the early 2020s). Preparation of the library involved the immunoSEQ multiplex PCR assay. TCRdb mirrors the immuneACCESS table, restricted to in-frame sequences. Some clones are absent from its copies; in checked studies, under half trace to an unresolved V gene, and the reason for the others is unknown. This sample comprises about 150,000 clones, 70% to 90% of them detected only once. The top ten constitute about 4.1% of the sample. Sequenced: PBMCs or T cells enriched from blood (not recorded which). Receptors were obtained from a man aged 50-59 years who had recovered from COVID-19.

The chain uses TRBV18 and TRBJ1-3, with 7 bases matching TRBD1. There are 16 residues in the CDR3. Germline CDR1 is KGHSH and CDR2 is LQKENI. J gave up 0 bases and V 3 bases, and 5 bases lay outside the gene matches. The chain's CDR3 is CASSPGQELSGNTIYF. The CDR3 DNA reads TGTGCCAGCTCACCTGGACAGGAACTCTCTGGAAACACCATATATTTT.

This chain uses TRBV19 with TRBJ1-2, with 8 bases matching TRBD1. The CDR3 covers 16 residues. Germline trimming cut 4 bases from V and 5 bases from J; bases unmatched to any gene: 12. The germline gives CDR1 LNHDA, CDR2 SQIVND (reference sequence). CDR3 coding DNA: TGTGCCAGTAGTACAAGGGACAGGAGAAAAGGATATGGCTACACCTTC. Amino acids: CASSTRDRRKGYGYTF.

The V and J genes are TRBV28 and TRBJ2-7, with a tentative D call TRBD2 (6 bases). Germline CDR1 and CDR2: MDHEN and SYDVKM. This CDR3 is 13 amino acids long. V lost 6 bases, J lost 6 bases, and 15 bases lay in between. The CDR3 nucleotides read TGTGCCAGCAGCTATAGGGGAGGCAGCGAGCAGTACTTC. Translating gives CASSYRGGSEQYF.

The chain employs TRBV15 and TRBJ1-2, with no clear D. This CDR3 spans 16 amino acids. V gave up 1 base and J gave up 0 bases, with 12 bases separating them. CDR1 is LNHNV and CDR2 is YYDKDF in the germline V gene (reference sequence). The CDR3, as DNA: TGTGCCACCAGCAGAGCCCTCAGGCGTACTAACTATGGCTACACCTTC. Translation gives CATSRALRRTNYGYTF.

This rearrangement joins TRBV19 to TRBJ1-4, with D tentatively TRBD1 (5 bases). CDR1 is LNHDA, CDR2 SQIVND, per germline (reference sequence). V shed 5 bases and J shed 10 bases, with 17 bases lying between them. There are 14 residues in the CDR3. The CDR3 protein is CASSPPGGFGKLFF. CDR3 sequence (DNA): TGTGCCAGTAGTCCCCCGGGGGGGTTCGGAAAACTGTTTTTT.

The rearrangement links TRBV18 to TRBJ2-1; 12 bases line up with TRBD2. The CDR3 totals 14 residues. Trimming took 3 bases from V and 7 from J; bases not matched to a gene: 1. Germline CDR1 and CDR2: KGHSH and LQKENI. The CDR3 loop is CASSPTSGSNEQFF. DNA for the CDR3: TGTGCCAGCTCACCGACTAGCGGGAGTAATGAGCAGTTCTTC.

This clone was recorded only once. V and J are TRBV3-1 (or the pseudogene TRBV3-2) and TRBJ1-1; D may be TRBD1 (6 bases). The CDR3 covers 15 residues. Looked up from germline, CDR1 is LGHDT and CDR2 is YNNKEL (reference sequence). Trimming took off 5 bases at V and 0 bases at J, with 13 bases between the two ends. CDR3 region: CASSGRTAMNTEAFF. The CDR3 DNA sequence: TGTGCCAGCAGCGGACGGACAGCTATGAACACTGAAGCTTTCTTT.

The gene calls are TRBV28 and TRBJ1-5; TRBD1 matches 10 bases. Germline lookup yields CDR1 MDHEN and CDR2 SYDVKM. The CDR3 sequence is 16 residues long. The ends lost 6 bases at V and 0 bases at J; junction bases unmatched: 5. The CDR3 nucleotides read TGTGCCAGCAGACCTGGGACAGGGGATAGCAATCAGCCCCAGCATTTT. This translates into CASRPGTGDSNQPQHF.

The gene calls are TRBV7-9 and TRBJ1-2; 8 nucleotides line up with TRBD1. Per the germline V gene, CDR1 is SEHNR and CDR2 is FQNEAQ (reference sequence). V lost 5 bases to trimming and J lost 3 bases; unmatched junction nucleotides: 17. The CDR3 extends over 18 amino acids. CDR3 in DNA: TGTGCCAGCAGCGACACGGAATGGGGCAGGGGGCCCGACTATGGCTACACCTTC. Protein sequence: CASSDTEWGRGPDYGYTF.

The chain uses TRBV5-8 and TRBJ2-5; TRBD1 matches at 7 bases. The CDR3 length is 15 residues. V gave up 5 bases and J gave up 1 base; unmatched junction bases: 8. CDR1 and CDR2 (germline): SGHTS, YDEGEE. CDR3 loop: CASSSGQNLQETQYF. The CDR3 nucleotides read TGTGCCAGCAGTTCGGGACAGAACCTCCAAGAGACCCAGTACTTC.

CDR3 sequence (DNA): TGCGCCAGCAGCTTGGCGGAGGGTTCAAGTGGCTACACCTTC. As protein: CASSLAEGSSGYTF. The V and J genes are TRBV5-1 and TRBJ1-2; D gene unclear. This CDR3 is 14 amino acids long. Between the trimmed V and J ends, which lost 0 bases and 7 bases, there was a span of 13 bases. The germline gives CDR1 SGHRS, CDR2 YFSETQ.

The chain has TRBV5-1 and TRBJ2-2; D call uncertain. CDR1 is SGHRS, CDR2 YFSETQ, per germline. V was clipped by 0 bases and J by 2 bases, with 5 bases between them. The CDR3 covers 14 residues. CDR3 sequence (DNA): TGCGCCAGCAGCTTGGTCAGAAACACCGGGGAGCTGTTTTTT. As protein: CASSLVRNTGELFF.

V gene TRBV19 combines with J gene TRBJ2-2, with unresolved D. Trimming cost V 7 bases and J 4 bases, with 10 bases left between them. CDR1 and CDR2 (germline): LNHDA, SQIVND (reference sequence). This CDR3 is 13 amino acids long. The CDR3 reads CASNTLRTGELFF. The CDR3 DNA sequence: TGTGCCAGTAATACGCTACGCACCGGGGAGCTGTTTTTT.

This clone came up a few times. This chain connects TRBV24-1 to TRBJ2-2; D perhaps matches TRBD2 (6 bases). V shed 10 bases and J shed 7 bases, with 12 bases lying between them. Germline assignment: CDR1 KGHDR and CDR2 SFDVKD. CDR3 length: 12 residues. CDR3 DNA: TGTGCCACGAGTACTAGCTTCGGGGAGCTGTTTTTT. Its translation: CATSTSFGELFF.

This clone was seen just once. The chain joins TRBV6-4 to TRBJ2-2, with 11 bases identical to TRBD2. With 2 bases clipped from V and 2 bases from J, the junction kept 7 bases outside the gene matches. CDR1 and CDR2 from the germline V gene are MRHNA and SNTAGT. The CDR3 consists of 18 residues. The CDR3 nucleotides read TGTGCCAGCAGTGACCCAAGACTAGCGGGACTTAACACCGGGGAGCTGTTTTTT. Translation: CASSDPRLAGLNTGELFF.

The chain employs TRBV4-2 and TRBJ1-4; 9 bases match TRBD1. This CDR3 comprises 18 residues. J lost 0 bases, V lost 5 bases, and 10 bases had no gene match. The germline CDR1 and CDR2 sequences are LGHNA and YNFKEQ. The CDR3 DNA follows: TGTGCCAGCAGCGCTTTCAGGGGGACAGGGACAACTAATGAAAAACTGTTTTTT. Translation gives CASSAFRGTGTTNEKLFF.

This clone was seen a single time. This chain links TRBV18 with TRBJ2-1; 15 bases are a match to TRBD2. The CDR3 totals 17 residues. Trimming cost V 5 bases and J 4 bases; bases outside gene matches: 6. Germline values: CDR1 KGHSH, CDR2 LQKENI. The CDR3 DNA follows: TGTGCCAGCTCAACAGGACTAGCGGGAGGGAATTACAATGAGCAGTTCTTC. Protein product: CASSTGLAGGNYNEQFF.

This chain connects TRBV15 to TRBJ1-1; D is perhaps TRBD1 (6 bases). V shed 5 bases and J shed 1 base, with 11 bases lying between them. Germline CDR1 and CDR2: LNHNV and YYDKDF (reference sequence). The CDR3 has 14 residues. The CDR3 DNA reads TGTGCCACCAGCTTACAGACAGGGAACACTGAAGCTTTCTTT. Residues: CATSLQTGNTEAFF.

The chain is built from TRBV7-3 and TRBJ1-2; maybe TRBD1 (5 bases). The CDR3 has 13 amino acids. The germline gives CDR1 SGHTA, CDR2 FQGTGA. V was trimmed by 2 bases and J by 9 bases, leaving 13 bases between them. In DNA form, the CDR3 reads TGTGCCAGCAGCTTATTTCAGGGTCGGAGCTACACCTTC. Protein: CASSLFQGRSYTF.

This clone was recorded only once. In DNA, the CDR3 is TGTGCCAGCAGAGACAGGGGAGTGGGGAACACTGAAGCTTTCTTT. It is translated as CASRDRGVGNTEAFF. J is TRBJ1-1 and V is TRBV5-8, with 8 bases identical to TRBD1. The germline CDR1 and CDR2 sequences are SGHTS and YDEGEE. V was pared by 5 bases and J by 1 base, with 7 bases of the junction left unmatched. The CDR3 covers 15 residues.

This chain connects TRBV5-4 to TRBJ2-1; D is perhaps TRBD2 (5 bases). The CDR3 covers 15 residues. Deletions cut 4 bases from V and 5 bases from J, with 16 bases between. Germline assignment: CDR1 SGHNT and CDR2 YYREEE (reference sequence). The DNA of the CDR3 is TGTGCCAGCAGCCCGGACTTCTCAGACAACAATGAGCAGTTCTTC. It encodes CASSPDFSDNNEQFF. The full variable domain, in which reference TRBV5-4 and TRBJ2-1 provide the parts outside the CDR3, is ETGVTQSPTHLIKTRGQQVTLRCSSQSGHNTVSWYQQALGQGPQFIFQYYREEENGRGNFPPRFSGLQFPNYSSELNVNALELDDSALYLCASSPDFSDNNEQFFGPGTRLTVL.

J is TRBJ1-5 and V is TRBV5-1; 7 bases line up with TRBD1. The V and J ends lost 4 bases and 0 bases, in that order; junction bases with no gene match: 4. The length of the CDR3 is 15 residues. Looked up from germline, CDR1 is SGHRS and CDR2 is YFSETQ. The CDR3: CASSLGTASNQPQHF. In DNA form, the CDR3 reads TGCGCCAGCAGCCTGGGGACAGCTAGCAATCAGCCCCAGCATTTT.

In this sample, this clone turned up once. The chain recombines TRBV6-5 with TRBJ1-1, with 8 bases lining up with TRBD1. Germline CDR1 is MNHEY and CDR2 is SVGAGI. J gave up 1 base and V 6 bases, and 4 bases lay outside the gene matches. The length of the CDR3 is 14 residues. The CDR3 reads CASRQGQANTEAFF. The CDR3 coding sequence is TGTGCCAGCAGGCAGGGACAGGCGAACACTGAAGCTTTCTTT.

The chain has TRBV30 and TRBJ1-4, with D perhaps TRBD1 (5 bases). The germline V gene encodes CDR1 GTSNPN and CDR2 SVGIG (reference sequence). V was shortened by 2 bases and J by 4 bases, with 14 bases between the two germline ends. This CDR3 spans 15 amino acids. Written as DNA, the CDR3 is TGTGCCTGGAGTCGCCAAAGGGGACTTAATGAAAAACTGTTTTTT. Protein product: CAWSRQRGLNEKLFF.

The chain has TRBV3-1 (or the pseudogene TRBV3-2) and TRBJ2-7, with 8 bases aligning to TRBD1. This CDR3 is built from 15 residues. Losses at the gene ends were 4 bases for V and 4 bases for J; bases not matched to a gene: 9. Germline assignment: CDR1 LGHDT and CDR2 YNNKEL (reference sequence). The CDR3 loop reads CASSPMDREDYEQYV. The CDR3 region has the DNA TGTGCCAGCAGCCCCATGGACAGGGAGGATTACGAGCAGTACGTC.

The CDR3 nucleotides are TGTGCCAGCAGTAAGACAGGGGCCGCTGACGGCTACACCTTC. It is translated as CASSKTGAADGYTF. The rearrangement uses TRBV2 and TRBJ1-2; the match to TRBD1 covers 8 bases. This CDR3 spans 14 amino acids. Germline V gene lookup returns CDR1 SNHLY and CDR2 FYNNEI. With V trimmed by 5 bases and J by 8 bases, 10 bases remained unmatched.

The CDR3, as DNA: TGTGCCAGTTCTCAGGGGATGGGGAAAAAACTGTTTTTT. Translated: CASSQGMGKKLFF. This chain connects TRBV19 to TRBJ1-4; tentatively, D is TRBD1 (6 bases). The CDR3 runs 13 residues. Germline CDR1 and CDR2: LNHDA and SQIVND (reference sequence). Trimming left V 8 bases short and J 9 bases short, with 16 bases between. The variable domain in full, completed from reference TRBV19 and TRBJ1-4, reads DGGITQSPKYLFRKEGQNVTLSCEQNLNHDAMYWYRQDPGQGLRLIYYSQIVNDFQKGDIAEGYSVSREKKESFPLTVTSAQKNPTAFYLCASSQGMGKKLFFGSGTQLSVL.

The chain has TRBV5-4 and TRBJ1-2; 7 bases map to TRBD1. The CDR3 spans 13 residues. J was trimmed by 2 bases and V by 4 bases; bases with no gene match: 2. CDR1 is SGHNT and CDR2 is YYREEE in the germline V gene (reference sequence). The CDR3 DNA reads TGTGCCAGCAGCCCGGACAGGAACTATGGCTACACCTTC. This translates into CASSPDRNYGYTF.